This TCR beta chain is drawn from a study of OX40 agonist ivuxolimab in advanced cancers. Study background: Across the patients, intravenous ivuxolimab was delivered every 2 weeks at 0.01 to 10 mg/kg.

Findings and caveats of the study: It was also the case that some nonresponders had low normalized T-cell clonal expansion.

Sequencing was performed with immunoSEQ multiplex PCR; in TCRdb, only in-frame clones are kept and a portion is missing. The repertoire holds about 31,000 clones, about 81% seen once, with about a fifth in the top ten. Concerning this clone itself: The antigen is undetermined.

This sequence was found in an adult with an advanced solid tumor such as melanoma, head and neck, liver or kidney cancer. The material sequenced was CD4+ or CD8+ T cells sorted from blood, taken in a trial of the OX40 agonist ivuxolimab.

The CDR3 DNA sequence: TGTGCCAGCAGTGAAGAGATGGGGGCCACAGCTTTCTTT. It codes for CASSEEMGATAFF. This rearrangement joins TRBV2 to TRBJ1-1; tentatively, D is TRBD1 (6 bases). This CDR3 is 13 amino acids long. CDR1 SNHLY and CDR2 FYNNEI come from the germline V gene. V was clipped by 1 base and J by 10 bases, with 13 bases between them. The variable domain in full, completed from reference TRBV2 and TRBJ1-1, reads EPEVTQTPSHQVTQMGQEVILRCVPISNHLYFYWYRQILGQKVEFLVSFYNNEISEKSEIFDDQFSVERPDGSNFTLKIRSTKLEDSAMYFCASSEEMGATAFFGQGTRLTVV.